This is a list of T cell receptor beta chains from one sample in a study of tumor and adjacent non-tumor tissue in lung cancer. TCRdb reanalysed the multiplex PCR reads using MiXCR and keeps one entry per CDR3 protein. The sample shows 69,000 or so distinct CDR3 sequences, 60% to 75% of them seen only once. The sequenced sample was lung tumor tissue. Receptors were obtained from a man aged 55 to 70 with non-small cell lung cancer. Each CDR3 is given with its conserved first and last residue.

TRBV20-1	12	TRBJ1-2	CSAPRGASGYTF
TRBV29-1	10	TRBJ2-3	CSGVTDTQCF
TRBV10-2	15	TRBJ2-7	CASTPGSGPSYEEYF
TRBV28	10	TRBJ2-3	CVSSQASKYF
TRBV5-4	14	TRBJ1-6	CASSIQGRNSPLHF
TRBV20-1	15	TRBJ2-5	CSARFGAGHQETQYF
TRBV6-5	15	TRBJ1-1	CASSYSRSGGTEAFF
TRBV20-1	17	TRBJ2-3	CSVRDWVGGSATDRQYF
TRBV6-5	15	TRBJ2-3	CASSELAGGTETQYF
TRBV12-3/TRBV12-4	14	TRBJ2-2	CTNSFRQNTGELFF
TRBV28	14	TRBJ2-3	CASSPSGSTNTQYF
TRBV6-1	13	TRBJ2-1	CASSTTEYNEQSF
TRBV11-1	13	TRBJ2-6	CASSLETRAVLIF
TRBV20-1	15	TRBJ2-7	CSVRDSLADSYEQYF
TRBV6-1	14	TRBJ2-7	CASSEANALTRGHF
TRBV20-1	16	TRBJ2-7	CSARGTSGSTAYEQYF
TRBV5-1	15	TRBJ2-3	CASSLKLANIDTQYF
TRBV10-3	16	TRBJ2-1	CAISESMAGAYNEHFF
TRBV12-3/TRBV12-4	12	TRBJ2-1	CASSLQRDEQFF
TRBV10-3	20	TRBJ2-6	CAISEHGISGRGPGANVMTF
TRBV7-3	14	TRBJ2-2	CTSILTPGIGELFF
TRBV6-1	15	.	CASSELRQGSQPQYF
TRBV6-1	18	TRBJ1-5	CTSSDKGPYNHSNQSQHF
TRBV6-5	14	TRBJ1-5	CANSYSEGNQPQHF
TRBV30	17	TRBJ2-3	CAWSGSLAGGPGDTQYF
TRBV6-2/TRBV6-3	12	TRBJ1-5	CPSSELNQPQHF
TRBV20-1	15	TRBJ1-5	CSAILTGVPLQPQHF
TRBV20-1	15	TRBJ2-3	CSASSSGMGTDTQYF
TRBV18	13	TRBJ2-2	CASSPPDTGELFF
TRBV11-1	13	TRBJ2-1	CASSEGYSNDQFF
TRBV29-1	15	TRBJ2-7	CSVEDPERGSYEQYF
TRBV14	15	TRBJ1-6	CASSKDLQDNSHLHF
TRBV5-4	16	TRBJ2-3	CASSSGQGIGSDTQYF
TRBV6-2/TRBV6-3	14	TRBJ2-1	CVSSYSGGGSEQSF
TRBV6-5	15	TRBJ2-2	CTSSYSRRVTGELFF
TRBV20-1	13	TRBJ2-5	CSAAQGTTETPYF
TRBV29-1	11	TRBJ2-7	CSVGWGYEQYF
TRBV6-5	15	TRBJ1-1	CASNKGQGPNIEAFF
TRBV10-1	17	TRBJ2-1	CASSESRRGRGADEQFF
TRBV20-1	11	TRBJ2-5	CIATGQETQYF
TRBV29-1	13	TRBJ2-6	CSVAPSGTNVLTF
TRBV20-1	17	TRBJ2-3	CSPPPAGGPPSTDTQYF